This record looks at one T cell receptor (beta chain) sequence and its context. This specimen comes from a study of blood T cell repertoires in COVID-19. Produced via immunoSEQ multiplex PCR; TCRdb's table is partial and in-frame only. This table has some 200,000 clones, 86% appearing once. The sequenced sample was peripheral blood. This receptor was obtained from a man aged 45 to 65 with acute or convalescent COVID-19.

The CDR3 bases are TGTGCCAGCACCACAGGGGGACAGCCCCAGCATTTT. This codes for CASTTGGQPQHF. V usage is TRBV6-5 and J usage is TRBJ1-5; 8 nucleotides match TRBD1. The V and J ends lost 7 bases and 7 bases, in that order; junction bases with no gene match: 3. Germline CDR1 and CDR2: MNHEY and SVGAGI. The CDR3 extends over 12 amino acids.